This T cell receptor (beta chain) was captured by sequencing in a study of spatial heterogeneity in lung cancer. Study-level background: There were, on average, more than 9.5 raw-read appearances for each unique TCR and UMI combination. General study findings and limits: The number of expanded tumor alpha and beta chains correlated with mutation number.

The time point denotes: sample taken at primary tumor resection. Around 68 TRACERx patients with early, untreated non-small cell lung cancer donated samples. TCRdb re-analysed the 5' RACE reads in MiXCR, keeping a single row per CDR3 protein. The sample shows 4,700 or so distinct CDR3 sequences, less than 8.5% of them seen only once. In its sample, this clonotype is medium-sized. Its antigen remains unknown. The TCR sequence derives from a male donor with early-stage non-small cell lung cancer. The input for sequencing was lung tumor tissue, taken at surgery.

CDR3 nucleotides: TGTGCCAGCAGTCCTGACACCGGGGGCGAGCAGTACTTC. This sequence encodes CASSPDTGGEQYF. J is TRBJ2-7 and V is TRBV7-2, with D possibly matching TRBD2 (6 bases). The germline V gene has CDR1 SGHTA and CDR2 FQGNSA. Trimming removed 6 bases from V and 6 bases from J, with 15 bases in between. The CDR3 contains 13 residues.